This T cell receptor beta chain appears in the sequencing data of a study of CD8 T cells in Susac syndrome. Blood CD8+ and CD4+ T cells underwent high-throughput TCR beta sequencing. With random hexamers, reverse transcription was performed on about 0.5 to 1 ug of RNA. The CDR3 of TCR beta was amplified by immunoSEQ multiplex PCR across 54 Vbeta and 13 Jbeta. One entry per CDR3 protein, called by TCRdb with MiXCR from the immunoSEQ multiplex PCR reads. The profile shows about 300,000 distinct CDR3 sequences, 90% to 95% of them singletons. This clonotype was picked up one time. Antigen unknown. Study-level points and caveats: The authors acknowledged that the study's TCR sequencing and HLA analysis involved relatively few individuals.

The CDR3 consists of 14 residues. Germline lookup yields CDR1 LGHDT and CDR2 YNNKEL (reference sequence). V gave up 4 bases and J gave up 2 bases; unmatched junction bases: 4. What was sequenced was CD4+ T cells from PBMCs. The TCR sequence derives from a human donor with multiple sclerosis. The J gene is TRBJ2-7, the V gene TRBV3-1; TRBD1 agrees at 8 bases. The CDR3 here is CASSPTGVTYEQYF. DNA for the CDR3: TGTGCCAGCAGCCCGACAGGGGTAACCTACGAGCAGTACTTC.